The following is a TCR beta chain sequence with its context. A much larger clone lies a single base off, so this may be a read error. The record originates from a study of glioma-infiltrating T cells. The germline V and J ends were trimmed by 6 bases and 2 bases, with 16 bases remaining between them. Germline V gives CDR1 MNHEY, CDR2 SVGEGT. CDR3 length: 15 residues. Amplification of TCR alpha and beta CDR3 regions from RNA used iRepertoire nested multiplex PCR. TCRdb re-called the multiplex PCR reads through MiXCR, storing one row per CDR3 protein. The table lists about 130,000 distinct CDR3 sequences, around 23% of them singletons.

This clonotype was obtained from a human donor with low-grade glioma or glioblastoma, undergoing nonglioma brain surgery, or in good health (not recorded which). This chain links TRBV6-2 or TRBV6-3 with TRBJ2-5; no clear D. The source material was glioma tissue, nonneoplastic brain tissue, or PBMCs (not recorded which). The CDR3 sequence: CASSHSARFQETQYF. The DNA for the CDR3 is TGTGCCAGCAGCCACTCGGCGCGCTTTCAAGAGACCCAGTACTTC.